These T cell receptor beta chains were read from a single sample in a study of cytomegalovirus exposure and HLA in healthy donors. Here immunoSEQ multiplex PCR was the method, and the copy in TCRdb shows in-frame clones only, minus some. The data contain some 150,000 clones, around 88% of them singletons. Sequences were obtained from PBMCs. All receptors come from a woman aged 25-40 years in good health and CMV-seronegative. Both conserved end residues are part of each CDR3. Clone size is shown for a subset of rows, as once, few, many or a class of expanded clone.

j_gene: TRBJ1-1; abundance: few; v_gene: TRBV18; CDR3aa: CASSPPTGRPGATEAFF
j_gene: TRBJ2-5; abundance: .; v_gene: TRBV15; CDR3aa: CATSPSGSSQETQYF
j_gene: TRBJ2-3; abundance: .; v_gene: TRBV5-1; CDR3aa: CASWNRGPPPETDTQYF
j_gene: TRBJ1-4; abundance: .; v_gene: TRBV9; CDR3aa: CASSADSEKLFF
j_gene: TRBJ2-5; abundance: .; v_gene: TRBV28; CDR3aa: CASSLWTSGGLQETQYF
j_gene: TRBJ2-2; abundance: .; v_gene: TRBV9; CDR3aa: CASSVSTPGVTNTGELFF
j_gene: TRBJ2-1; abundance: few; v_gene: TRBV5-6; CDR3aa: CASSWDRSGEQFF
j_gene: TRBJ1-1; abundance: .; v_gene: TRBV6-5; CDR3aa: CASRPSNRGLKAFF
j_gene: TRBJ2-1; abundance: .; v_gene: TRBV9; CDR3aa: CASSVGLRETLHNEQFF
j_gene: TRBJ2-7; abundance: .; v_gene: TRBV19; CDR3aa: CASSSRSYEQYF
j_gene: TRBJ2-1; abundance: .; v_gene: TRBV4-2; CDR3aa: CASSQGDRGRNEQFF
j_gene: TRBJ1-2; abundance: once; v_gene: TRBV9; CDR3aa: CAPRPGQMLSGYTF
j_gene: TRBJ2-1; abundance: .; v_gene: TRBV6-5; CDR3aa: CASSYQQEYNEQFF
j_gene: TRBJ2-1; abundance: .; v_gene: TRBV29-1; CDR3aa: CSVKVAGPYNEQFF
j_gene: TRBJ2-3; abundance: .; v_gene: TRBV2; CDR3aa: CAGHRETDTQYF
j_gene: TRBJ2-1; abundance: .; v_gene: TRBV7-2; CDR3aa: CASSNTSGRYNEQFF
j_gene: TRBJ2-7; abundance: .; v_gene: TRBV7-9; CDR3aa: CASSPRSIERDSPWNEQYF
j_gene: TRBJ1-4; abundance: .; v_gene: TRBV20-1; CDR3aa: CSASLVEKLFF
j_gene: TRBJ1-5; abundance: .; v_gene: TRBV19; CDR3aa: CASSQGTNQPQHF
j_gene: TRBJ2-3; abundance: .; v_gene: TRBV6-6; CDR3aa: CASSPSGDTQYF
j_gene: TRBJ2-7; abundance: .; v_gene: TRBV5-4; CDR3aa: CASSSPTEQYF
j_gene: TRBJ1-2; abundance: .; v_gene: TRBV5-1; CDR3aa: CASSLVGTGVNYGYTF
j_gene: TRBJ2-5; abundance: .; v_gene: TRBV18; CDR3aa: CASSPNLQETQYF
j_gene: TRBJ2-3; abundance: once; v_gene: TRBV30; CDR3aa: CAWSVIPRGADTQYF
j_gene: TRBJ2-7; abundance: once; v_gene: TRBV29-1; CDR3aa: CSVDVGGRAQQYF
j_gene: TRBJ1-2; abundance: once; v_gene: TRBV7-9; CDR3aa: CASNLRTGAGVGYTF
j_gene: TRBJ2-7; abundance: .; v_gene: TRBV28; CDR3aa: CASIPGGHYEQYF
j_gene: TRBJ2-7; abundance: once; v_gene: TRBV19; CDR3aa: CASSNAPGSSYEQYF
j_gene: TRBJ2-7; abundance: few; v_gene: TRBV5-6; CDR3aa: CASSLAKGGEQYF
j_gene: TRBJ1-2; abundance: once; v_gene: TRBV6-5; CDR3aa: CATWRWDRGNYGYTF
j_gene: TRBJ2-1; abundance: once; v_gene: TRBV5-1; CDR3aa: CASSLAGSVYNEQFF
j_gene: TRBJ1-1; abundance: .; v_gene: TRBV5-1; CDR3aa: CASSLGDRVSTEAFF
j_gene: TRBJ1-1; abundance: few; v_gene: TRBV5-1; CDR3aa: CASSLGTGGSWIWNTEAFF
j_gene: TRBJ1-2; abundance: .; v_gene: TRBV7-2; CDR3aa: CASSGKASGRSNGYTF
j_gene: TRBJ1-6; abundance: .; v_gene: TRBV18; CDR3aa: CASSPSLQGSPLHF
j_gene: TRBJ2-3; abundance: few; v_gene: TRBV5-1; CDR3aa: CASRGGVGTDTQYF
j_gene: TRBJ2-2; abundance: .; v_gene: TRBV5-6; CDR3aa: CASSFFSSGRVGTGELFF
j_gene: TRBJ2-2; abundance: .; v_gene: TRBV28; CDR3aa: CASSFGGGELFF
j_gene: TRBJ2-3; abundance: .; v_gene: TRBV27; CDR3aa: CASSLERGTDTQYF
j_gene: TRBJ2-1; abundance: .; v_gene: TRBV19; CDR3aa: CASSMAWGLAGLEQFF
j_gene: TRBJ1-4; abundance: .; v_gene: TRBV25-1; CDR3aa: CASSGLGTGYEKLFF
j_gene: TRBJ1-2; abundance: few; v_gene: TRBV4-1; CDR3aa: CASSQEQPLNYGYTF
j_gene: TRBJ2-2; abundance: .; v_gene: TRBV7-9; CDR3aa: CASSLVGTGMNTGELFF
j_gene: TRBJ1-2; abundance: .; v_gene: TRBV5-5; CDR3aa: CASSLTGGAGGYTF
j_gene: TRBJ1-5; abundance: .; v_gene: TRBV7-6; CDR3aa: CASSPGQSLNQPQHF
j_gene: TRBJ1-3; abundance: .; v_gene: TRBV11-2; CDR3aa: CASSLDLGRGPGNTIYF
j_gene: TRBJ2-1; abundance: .; v_gene: TRBV7-8; CDR3aa: CASSRGIAGDYLNEQFF
j_gene: TRBJ2-5; abundance: .; v_gene: TRBV7-2; CDR3aa: CASSSILRGKETQYF
j_gene: TRBJ1-2; abundance: .; v_gene: TRBV19; CDR3aa: CASSKDRGPNYGYTF
j_gene: TRBJ2-2; abundance: .; v_gene: TRBV5-1; CDR3aa: CASGNSWGTSGPNTGELFF
j_gene: TRBJ1-2; abundance: .; v_gene: TRBV9; CDR3aa: CASSPRTGTNYGYTF
j_gene: TRBJ1-1; abundance: .; v_gene: TRBV5-1; CDR3aa: CASSLEQGWSLNTEAFF
j_gene: TRBJ2-7; abundance: .; v_gene: TRBV28; CDR3aa: CASSFGLAGAYSYEQYF